The 14 T cell receptor beta chains below were found in one sample sequenced in a study of blood T cell repertoires in COVID-19. Measured with immunoSEQ multiplex PCR; TCRdb has only the in-frame clones, and not every one. The table has around 140,000 clones, 70% to 90% seen once; the top ten hold about 2.1%. Sequencing used peripheral blood. These receptors all come from a man between 65 and 80 years old with active COVID-19.

The rearrangement links TRBV3-1 (or the pseudogene TRBV3-2) to TRBJ2-1; D gene ambiguous. The CDR3 contains 14 residues. Germline values: CDR1 LGHDT, CDR2 YNNKEL (reference sequence). The germline V and J ends were trimmed by 3 bases and 5 bases, with 11 bases remaining between them. CDR3 sequence: CASSQSSRNNEQFF. CDR3 coding DNA: TGTGCCAGCAGCCAGTCGTCTAGAAACAATGAGCAGTTCTTC.

The chain uses TRBV18 and TRBJ1-1; D might be TRBD1 (6 bases). V was cut by 3 bases and J by 1 base, with 9 bases left in between. The V gene's germline CDR1 is KGHSH and CDR2 LQKENI. CDR3 length: 14 residues. The CDR3 loop reads CASSPNRANTEAFF. The CDR3 nucleotides are TGTGCCAGCTCACCGAACAGGGCGAACACTGAAGCTTTCTTT. The full variable domain, its missing parts supplied by reference TRBV18 and TRBJ1-1, is NAGVMQNPRHLVRRRGQEARLRCSPMKGHSHVYWYRQLPEEGLKFMVYLQKENIIDESGMPKERFSAEFPKEGPSILRIQQVVRGDSAAYFCASSPNRANTEAFFGQGTRLTVV.

This clone was counted a single time. The rearrangement links TRBV5-4 to TRBJ2-1, with 7 positions matching TRBD2. Germline V gene lookup returns CDR1 SGHNT and CDR2 YYREEE (reference sequence). The CDR3 length is 16 residues. With 2 bases clipped from V and 2 bases from J, the junction kept 7 bases outside the gene matches. The CDR3 DNA reads TGTGCCAGCAGCTTCTCCCTGGCGGGGGCCTACAATGAGCAGTTCTTC. As protein: CASSFSLAGAYNEQFF. Combining the CDR3 with reference TRBV5-4 and TRBJ2-1 gives the whole variable domain ETGVTQSPTHLIKTRGQQVTLRCSSQSGHNTVSWYQQALGQGPQFIFQYYREEENGRGNFPPRFSGLQFPNYSSELNVNALELDDSALYLCASSFSLAGAYNEQFFGPGTRLTVL.

The chain couples TRBV11-2 to TRBJ2-7, with TRBD1 matching over 8 bases. V was pared by 5 bases and J by 2 bases, with 5 bases of the junction left unmatched. The CDR3 consists of 14 residues. Germline CDR1 and CDR2: SGHAT and FQNNGV. The CDR3, as DNA: TGTGCCAGCAGCCCAGGGACAGGAACCTACGAGCAGTACTTC. Translation gives CASSPGTGTYEQYF.

The chain uses TRBV9 and TRBJ1-4; weak D call: TRBD1 (6 bases). V was clipped by 4 bases and J by 0 bases, with 13 bases between them. Germline-derived CDR1 and CDR2 are SGDLS and YYNGEE. The CDR3 loop spans 16 amino acids. CDR3 residues: CASSPGQFATNEKLFF. The CDR3 DNA reads as TGTGCCAGCAGCCCGGGACAATTTGCAACTAATGAAAAACTGTTTTTT.

J is TRBJ2-1 and V is TRBV10-3; 10 bases match TRBD2. The germline V gene has CDR1 ENHRY and CDR2 SYGVKD. The J segment lost 6 bases and the V segment lost 0 bases, leaving 5 bases of the junction unmatched. This CDR3 contains 16 residues. In nucleotides, the CDR3 is TGTGCCATCAGTGAGTCTGCTAGCGGGAGATTCAATGAGCAGTTCTTC. Its protein is CAISESASGRFNEQFF.

The CDR3 loop reads CASSGDSSGSTDTQYF. CDR3 nucleotides: TGTGCCAGCAGTGGGGATTCTAGCGGCAGCACAGATACGCAGTATTTT. The chain recombines TRBV28 with TRBJ2-3; 7 bases align to TRBD2. This CDR3 spans 16 amino acids. CDR1 and CDR2 from the germline V gene are MDHEN and SYDVKM. J gave up 0 bases and V 5 bases, and 8 bases lay outside the gene matches.

CDR3 in DNA: TGTGCCACGGGTCAGGGGCGCTGGGACGAGCAGTACTTC. Translation: CATGQGRWDEQYF. The chain is built from TRBV15 and TRBJ2-7; tentatively, D is TRBD1 (6 bases). The CDR3 runs to 13 residues. V was trimmed by 9 bases and J by 5 bases, leaving 17 bases between them. Per the germline V gene, CDR1 is LNHNV and CDR2 is YYDKDF (reference sequence).

The gene calls are TRBV27 and TRBJ1-1; 8 bases are a match to TRBD1. Looked up from germline, CDR1 is MNHEY and CDR2 is SMNVEV (reference sequence). The CDR3 runs 14 residues. V lost 8 bases, J lost 2 bases, and 7 bases stayed unmatched. The CDR3 DNA is TGTGCCAGCGGAAGGACAGGGAGAAACACTGAAGCTTTCTTT. This gives the protein CASGRTGRNTEAFF.

The chain combines TRBV3-1 (or the pseudogene TRBV3-2) with TRBJ2-7, with 10 bases identical to TRBD1. V was clipped by 1 base and J by 5 bases; unmatched bases: 11. Germline V gene lookup returns CDR1 LGHDT and CDR2 YNNKEL (reference sequence). This CDR3 has 17 amino acids. CDR3 sequence: CASSQALRDRGKHEQYF. CDR3 DNA sequence: TGTGCCAGCAGCCAAGCCCTCCGGGACAGGGGAAAGCACGAGCAGTACTTC.

CDR3: CASSATDRYEQYF. Here the CDR3 DNA reads TGTGCCAGCAGCGCGACAGACCGTTACGAGCAGTACTTC. The rearrangement uses TRBV9 and TRBJ2-7; a possible D gene is TRBD1 (5 bases). Trimming pared 3 bases from V and 4 bases from J, leaving 11 bases between. The germline gives CDR1 SGDLS, CDR2 YYNGEE. The CDR3 has 13 amino acids.

The chain combines TRBV29-1 with TRBJ2-5, with 12 bases lining up with TRBD2. This CDR3 is 15 amino acids long. Germline V gene lookup returns CDR1 SQVTM and CDR2 ANQGSEA. Losses at the gene ends were 8 bases for V and 4 bases for J; bases not matched to a gene: 11. The CDR3 reads CSLAGGLLGGETQYF. The CDR3 region has the DNA TGCAGCCTAGCGGGAGGGCTCTTGGGGGGAGAGACCCAGTACTTC.

CDR3 nucleotides: TGTGCCAGCAGACCCACCGCGACAAGCTATGGCTACACCTTC. This encodes CASRPTATSYGYTF. The chain employs TRBV27 and TRBJ1-2; no clear D gene. The germline CDR1 and CDR2 sequences are MNHEY and SMNVEV (reference sequence). The CDR3 covers 14 residues. V lost 6 bases, J lost 4 bases, and 15 bases lay in between.

This chain joins TRBV9 and TRBJ2-1; 7 bases fit TRBD1. Germline V gene data show CDR1 as SGDLS and CDR2 as YYNGEE. This CDR3 has 12 amino acids. V trimming: 4 bases; J trimming: 9 bases; junction bases outside the gene matches: 4. The CDR3 DNA is TGTGCCAGCAGCCCACAGGGGATTGAGCAGTTCTTC. Protein: CASSPQGIEQFF.